These 15 T cell receptor beta chains originate from one sample sequenced in a study of T cells in narcolepsy. Generated by immunoSEQ multiplex PCR, the TCRdb table keeps only in-frame clones and is missing some. This repertoire shows tens of thousands of clones, around 83% found once; its top ten account for less than 3%. The sequenced sample consisted of CD45RA- memory CD4+ T cells from PBMCs. The source is a human donor with narcolepsy.

The CDR3 sequence is CAWSTEGSDGYTF. In nucleotides, the CDR3 is TGTGCCTGGTCCACCGAGGGGAGCGATGGCTACACCTTC. This chain joins TRBV30 and TRBJ1-2, with D maybe TRBD1 (5 bases). The CDR3 runs to 13 residues. The germline CDR1 and CDR2 sequences are GTSNPN and SVGIG (reference sequence). The V end lost 5 bases, the J end lost 6 bases, and 16 bases lay between the germline ends.

CDR3 residues: CASSLAQDPRLEQYF. CDR3 nucleotides: TGCGCCAGCAGCTTAGCTCAGGACCCAAGGCTCGAGCAGTACTTC. The rearrangement links TRBV5-1 to TRBJ2-7; D is uncertain. V lost 2 bases and J lost 6, with 18 bases in between. Germline lookup yields CDR1 SGHRS and CDR2 YFSETQ. The CDR3 length is 15 residues.

The rearrangement joins TRBV19 to TRBJ1-6; D is undetermined. Looked up from germline, CDR1 is LNHDA and CDR2 is SQIVND (reference sequence). This CDR3 has 14 residues. The ends were cut back, 5 bases at V and 7 bases at J, with 12 bases in the middle. The CDR3 nucleotides are TGTGCCAGTAGTGCGCGGGGTTGGAATTCACCCCTCCACTTT. The encoded protein is CASSARGWNSPLHF. Filled out from reference TRBV19 and TRBJ1-6, the complete variable domain reads DGGITQSPKYLFRKEGQNVTLSCEQNLNHDAMYWYRQDPGQGLRLIYYSQIVNDFQKGDIAEGYSVSREKKESFPLTVTSAQKNPTAFYLCASSARGWNSPLHFGNGTRLTVT.

This clone appeared a single time. The chain couples TRBV5-1 to TRBJ2-5; no clear D gene. The CDR3 length is 13 residues. From germline, CDR1 is SGHRS and CDR2 YFSETQ. Trimming pared 3 bases from V and 3 bases from J, leaving 9 bases between. In DNA, the CDR3 is TGCGCCAGCAGCTGGGCTGCTGAAGAGACCCAGTACTTC. This translates into CASSWAAEETQYF. Combining the CDR3 with reference TRBV5-1 and TRBJ2-5 gives the whole variable domain KAGVTQTPRYLIKTRGQQVTLSCSPISGHRSVSWYQQTPGQGLQFLFEYFSETQRNKGNFPGRFSGRQFSNSRSEMNVSTLELGDSALYLCASSWAAEETQYFGPGTRLLVL.

For this clone: Relative to the germline gene, one junction end is altered; a read error may explain this. The chain recombines TRBV6-1 with TRBJ2-3, with D tentatively TRBD1 (6 bases). This CDR3 has 15 amino acids. CDR1 MNHNS and CDR2 SASEGT come from the germline V gene. The CDR3 bases are TGTGCCAGCACTGAACAGGGTGGGTCGACAGATACGCAGTATTTT. This codes for CASTEQGGSTDTQYF.

This clone was seen a single time. The rearrangement joins TRBV10-1 to TRBJ2-1; 9 bases agree with TRBD2. The CDR3 is 15 residues long. Germline-derived CDR1 and CDR2 are WNHNN and SYGVQD (reference sequence). V was clipped by 4 bases and J by 7 bases; unmatched bases: 8. In DNA form, the CDR3 reads TGCGCCAGCAGTGCTTTGCGGGGGGGCCTGAATGAGCAGTTCTTC. It is translated as CASSALRGGLNEQFF.

The chain combines TRBV10-3 with TRBJ2-3; TRBD2 matches 7 bases. The junction had 3 bases not matched to a gene; V was cut back by 3 bases and J by 0 bases. The germline V gene has CDR1 ENHRY and CDR2 SYGVKD. The CDR3 spans 15 residues. CDR3 nucleotide sequence: TGTGCCATCAGTGATAGCGGGCCTAGCACAGATACGCAGTATTTT. This sequence encodes CAISDSGPSTDTQYF.

Only a few counts were recorded for this clone. V and J are TRBV29-1 and TRBJ1-2; no clear D. V was shortened by 7 bases and J by 8 bases, with 14 bases between the two germline ends. The CDR3 consists of 11 residues. The V gene's germline CDR1 is SQVTM and CDR2 ANQGSEA. The CDR3 loop is CSARSGRGYTF. The CDR3 nucleotides are TGCAGCGCGAGGTCCGGACGGGGCTACACCTTC. Complete variable domain (other parts from reference TRBV29-1 and TRBJ1-2): SAVISQKPSRDICQRGTSLTIQCQVDSQVTMMFWYRQQPGQSLTLIATANQGSEATYESGFVIDKFPISRPNLTFSTLTVSNMSPEDSSIYLCSARSGRGYTFGSGTRLTVV.

In nucleotides, the CDR3 is TGTGCCAGTAGCCAGAGAACAGGGGGCTTAAGAGAAAAACTGTTTTTT. Translated, it gives CASSQRTGGLREKLFF. This rearrangement joins TRBV19 to TRBJ1-4, with 9 nucleotides matching TRBD1. V shed 6 bases and J 8 bases; nucleotides not matched to a gene: 13. The CDR3 is made up of 16 amino acids. The germline gives CDR1 LNHDA, CDR2 SQIVND (reference sequence). Based on the CDR3 plus reference TRBV19 and TRBJ1-4, the full variable domain is DGGITQSPKYLFRKEGQNVTLSCEQNLNHDAMYWYRQDPGQGLRLIYYSQIVNDFQKGDIAEGYSVSREKKESFPLTVTSAQKNPTAFYLCASSQRTGGLREKLFFGSGTQLSVL.

The chain carries TRBV7-2 and TRBJ2-1, with 8 bases lining up with TRBD2. With V trimmed by 5 bases and J by 7 bases, 10 bases remained unmatched. This CDR3 contains 15 residues. Germline CDR1 and CDR2: SGHTA and FQGNSA. Here the CDR3 DNA reads TGTGCCAGCAGCCCAATAGCGGGGAGGACGAATGAGCAGTTCTTC. It encodes CASSPIAGRTNEQFF.

This clone was detected only once. One end of the junction does not line up with germline, which may come from a read error. The V gene is TRBV5-1, the J gene TRBJ2-1; 9 bases are a match to TRBD1. Germline CDR1 and CDR2: SGHRS and YFSETQ. The CDR3 consists of 15 residues. The chain's CDR3 is CASSLPRQGGNGQFF. In nucleotides, the CDR3 is TGCGCCAGCAGCCTACCTCGACAGGGGGGTAATGGGCAGTTCTTC.

J is TRBJ1-1 and V is TRBV19, with D maybe TRBD1 (5 bases). In germline, CDR1 is LNHDA, CDR2 SQIVND (reference sequence). The germline V and J ends were trimmed by 6 bases and 9 bases, with 20 bases remaining between them. This CDR3 is 14 amino acids long. The CDR3 region has the DNA TGTGCCAGTAGCTCCCGGGACCTTTCTGCTCAAGCTTTCTTT. Translated: CASSSRDLSAQAFF. The whole variable domain, remainder taken from reference TRBV19 and TRBJ1-1, is DGGITQSPKYLFRKEGQNVTLSCEQNLNHDAMYWYRQDPGQGLRLIYYSQIVNDFQKGDIAEGYSVSREKKESFPLTVTSAQKNPTAFYLCASSSRDLSAQAFFGQGTRLTVV.

The chain joins TRBV5-5 to TRBJ2-2; 9 bases line up with TRBD1. The CDR3 is 17 residues long. The junction had 7 bases not matched to a gene; V was cut back by 2 bases and J by 2 bases. Germline CDR1 is SGHKS and CDR2 is YYEKEE (reference sequence). The chain's CDR3 is CASSFPTTGGNTGELFF. Here the CDR3 DNA reads TGTGCCAGCAGCTTCCCAACGACAGGGGGAAACACCGGGGAGCTGTTTTTT. The whole variable domain, filled in from reference TRBV5-5 and TRBJ2-2, reads DAGVTQSPTHLIKTRGQQVTLRCSPISGHKSVSWYQQVLGQGPQFIFQYYEKEERGRGNFPDRFSARQFPNYSSELNVNALLLGDSALYLCASSFPTTGGNTGELFFGEGSRLTVL.

The CDR3 DNA reads TGTGCCAGCAGCTTCCGGGTTGCCGCAGATACGCAGTATTTT. The encoded protein is CASSFRVAADTQYF. The V gene is TRBV5-6, the J gene TRBJ2-3; D is ambiguous. Trimming took 2 bases from V and 4 from J, leaving 11 bases between them. CDR3 length: 14 residues. Germline V gives CDR1 SGHDT, CDR2 YYEEEE. Combining the CDR3 with reference TRBV5-6 and TRBJ2-3 gives the whole variable domain DAGVTQSPTHLIKTRGQQVTLRCSPKSGHDTVSWYQQALGQGPQFIFQYYEEEERQRGNFPDRFSGHQFPNYSSELNVNALLLGDSALYLCASSFRVAADTQYFGPGTRLTVL.

The chain has TRBV30 and TRBJ2-1, with TRBD2 matching over 10 bases. V trimming: 0 bases; J trimming: 4 bases; junction bases outside the gene matches: 3. The CDR3 is 15 residues long. Germline values: CDR1 GTSNPN, CDR2 SVGIG (reference sequence). The CDR3 loop reads CAWSVKLAGYNEQFF. The CDR3 bases are TGTGCCTGGAGTGTAAAACTAGCGGGGTACAATGAGCAGTTCTTC.